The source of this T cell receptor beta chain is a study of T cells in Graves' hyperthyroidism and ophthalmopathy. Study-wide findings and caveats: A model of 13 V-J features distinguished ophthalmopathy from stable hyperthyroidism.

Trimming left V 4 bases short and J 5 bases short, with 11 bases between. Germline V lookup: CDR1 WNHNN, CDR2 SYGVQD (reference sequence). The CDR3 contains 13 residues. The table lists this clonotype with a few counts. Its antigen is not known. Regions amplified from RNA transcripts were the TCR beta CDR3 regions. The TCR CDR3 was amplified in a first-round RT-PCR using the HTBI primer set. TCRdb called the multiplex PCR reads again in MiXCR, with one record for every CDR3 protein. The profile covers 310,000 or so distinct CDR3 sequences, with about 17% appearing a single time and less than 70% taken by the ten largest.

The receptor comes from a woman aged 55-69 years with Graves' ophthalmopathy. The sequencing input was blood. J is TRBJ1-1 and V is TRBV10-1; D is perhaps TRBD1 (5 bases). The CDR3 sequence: CASSGDPGTEAFF. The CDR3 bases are TGCGCCAGCAGTGGGGACCCCGGTACTGAAGCTTTCTTT.